The clone carrying this TCR beta chain is medium-sized by share. Its antigen is unknown. The library was designed around alpha chains, so this beta chain is a stray read whose abundance carries little weight. Time point of the sample: sample taken at primary tumor resection. Extraction of whole RNA from tumor, nontumor lung or frozen PBMC preceded unsorted sequencing. These data originate in a study of spatial heterogeneity in lung cancer. Whole-study findings and limits: In tumors, expanded intratumoral alpha and beta TCR counts tracked mutation counts.

This CDR3 is 12 amino acids long. Germline assignment: CDR1 DFQATT and CDR2 SNEGSKA (reference sequence). V lost 1 base to trimming and J lost 3 bases, with 6 bases between them. TCRdb itself ran the 5' RACE reads through MiXCR, one entry per CDR3 protein. The data show under 7,000 distinct CDR3 sequences, approximately 14% seen once. The sequence derives from a male donor with early-stage non-small cell lung cancer. This chain joins TRBV20-1 and TRBJ2-5; no clear D. The input for sequencing was lung tumor tissue, taken at surgery. The DNA of the CDR3 is TGCAGTGCTAGAGGGGGAAAAGAGACCCAGTACTTC. Amino acid sequence: CSARGGKETQYF.